These T cell receptor beta chains were read from a single sample in a study of blood T cell dynamics during melanoma immunotherapy. TCRdb keeps only in-frame clones here, not all; method: immunoSEQ multiplex PCR. The table shows some 2,200 clones, with more than 75% occurring only once. The sample was CD8+ T cells from blood, taken from a patient treated with checkpoint blockade. The receptors originated from a human donor with melanoma. Each CDR3 is given with its conserved first and last residue. A D gene is named only where the DNA matches it firmly. Clone size is not always given. Where it is, it says once, few, many or a class for expanded clones.

TRBJ2-5 | TRBV28 | . | . | CASSLLRGETQYF | TGTGCCAGCAGTTTATTACGGGGGGAGACCCAGTACTTC
TRBJ2-3 | TRBV5-4 | . | TRBD1 | CASSFPGQSTDTQYF | TGTGCCAGCAGCTTTCCGGGACAGAGCACAGATACGCAGTATTTT
TRBJ1-2 | TRBV4-1 | few | . | CASTSSAGNNYGYTF | TGCGCCAGCACCTCCTCGGCGGGAAATAACTATGGCTACACCTTC
TRBJ2-1 | TRBV4-1 | . | . | CASSQDQSVSSYNEQFF | TGCGCCAGCAGCCAAGATCAATCGGTAAGCTCCTACAATGAGCAGTTCTTC
TRBJ2-7 | TRBV7-9 | . | TRBD2 | CASSSPGTSGSEQYF | TGTGCCAGCAGCTCGCCCGGGACTAGCGGGAGTGAGCAGTACTTC
TRBJ2-2 | TRBV10-2 | few | . | CASSGTDSNTGELFF | TGCGCCAGCAGTGGGACAGACTCGAACACCGGGGAGCTGTTTTTT
TRBJ2-3 | TRBV27 | . | TRBD1 | CASSLGRTGFVDTQYF | TGTGCCAGCAGTTTAGGGAGGACAGGGTTTGTAGATACGCAGTATTTT
TRBJ1-2 | TRBV27 | . | TRBD1 | CASSLSWGQVLNYGYTF | TGTGCCAGCAGTTTATCGTGGGGACAGGTCTTAAACTATGGCTACACCTTC
TRBJ2-7 | TRBV7-9 | . | . | CASSISGSYEQYF | TGTGCCAGCAGCATATCCGGGTCCTACGAGCAGTACTTC
TRBJ2-5 | TRBV7-6 | . | . | CASSLSGETQYF | TGTGCCAGCAGCTTATCCGGTGAGACCCAGTACTTC
TRBJ1-2 | TRBV11-2 | . | . | CASSREAYGYTF | TGTGCCAGCAGCCGGGAGGCCTATGGCTACACCTTC
TRBJ2-3 | TRBV6-1 | few | . | CATLKGQGKTDTQYF | TGTGCCACCCTCAAGGGGCAGGGAAAAACAGATACGCAGTATTTT
TRBJ1-1 | TRBV28 | . | TRBD1 | CASSSSGGPNTEAFF | TGTGCCAGCAGTTCCTCAGGGGGACCGAACACTGAAGCTTTCTTT
TRBJ2-5 | TRBV7-9 | . | . | CASSPRTDWQETQYF | TGTGCCAGCAGCCCTAGGACGGATTGGCAAGAGACCCAGTACTTC
TRBJ2-7 | TRBV6-5 | . | TRBD2 | CASRWTSGGGYEQYF | TGTGCCAGCAGGTGGACTAGCGGGGGGGGGTACGAGCAGTACTTC
TRBJ2-2 | TRBV7-8 | . | . | CASSLVAPTGVRNTGELFF | TGTGCCAGCAGCTTAGTGGCCCCGACAGGCGTTCGGAACACCGGGGAGCTGTTTTTT
TRBJ2-5 | TRBV4-1 | . | TRBD2 | CASSQAPGLAVGETQYF | TGCGCCAGCAGCCAAGCTCCGGGACTAGCGGTGGGGGAGACCCAGTACTTC
TRBJ2-1 | TRBV29-1 | . | . | CSVEISRFGNEQFF | TGCAGCGTTGAAATTTCACGTTTTGGAAATGAGCAGTTCTTC
TRBJ1-3 | TRBV28 | . | TRBD1 | CASSLFGQGSNGNTIYF | TGTGCCAGCAGTTTATTTGGACAGGGGTCTAATGGAAACACCATATATTTT
TRBJ2-1 | TRBV19 | few | TRBD1 | CASSMDRGVYNEQFF | TGTGCCAGTAGTATGGACAGGGGGGTCTACAATGAGCAGTTCTTC
TRBJ2-7 | TRBV6-5 | . | . | CASSYSLLLLSEQYF | TGTGCCAGCAGTTACTCCCTCTTATTGCTGTCCGAGCAGTACTTC
TRBJ1-1 | TRBV9 | . | . | CASSSRQGGNTEAFF | TGTGCCAGCAGCTCCCGGCAGGGTGGGAACACTGAAGCTTTCTTT
TRBJ1-1 | TRBV7-2 | . | TRBD1 | CASSLEGQGYTEAFF | TGTGCCAGCAGCTTAGAAGGACAGGGGTACACTGAAGCTTTCTTT
TRBJ2-7 | TRBV28 | . | . | CASSGTGNYEQYF | TGTGCCAGCAGCGGGACGGGAAACTACGAGCAGTACTTC
TRBJ2-3 | TRBV27 | . | TRBD2 | CASRSVGLAATDTQYF | TGTGCCAGCAGGTCTGTTGGGCTAGCGGCTACAGATACGCAGTATTTT
TRBJ2-7 | TRBV6-1 | . | TRBD1 | CASSETGTGSYEQYF | TGTGCCAGCAGTGAGACCGGGACAGGGTCCTACGAGCAGTACTTC
TRBJ2-7 | TRBV5-5 | . | TRBD1 | CASSSWTGRYEQYF | TGTGCCAGCAGTTCCTGGACAGGCCGCTACGAGCAGTACTTC
TRBJ2-7 | TRBV5-6 | . | . | CASSKAYEQYF | TGTGCCAGCAGCAAAGCCTACGAGCAGTACTTC
TRBJ2-7 | TRBV19 | . | . | CASSMLGGFNEQYF | TGTGCCAGTAGTATGTTGGGGGGCTTCAACGAGCAGTACTTC
TRBJ1-2 | TRBV5-1 | . | . | CASSSATTGYFNGYTF | TGCGCCAGCAGCTCGGCGACAACAGGATATTTTAATGGCTACACCTTC
TRBJ2-7 | TRBV25-1 | . | . | CASSEAGTGFEQYF | TGTGCCAGCAGTGAAGCCGGGACGGGCTTTGAGCAGTACTTC
TRBJ2-7 | TRBV5-1 | . | . | CASSFLGADEQYF | TGCGCCAGCAGCTTCTTAGGGGCGGACGAGCAGTACTTC
TRBJ1-1 | TRBV28 | few | TRBD1 | CASRGTGGANTEAFF | TGTGCCAGCAGGGGTACAGGGGGCGCGAACACTGAAGCTTTCTTT